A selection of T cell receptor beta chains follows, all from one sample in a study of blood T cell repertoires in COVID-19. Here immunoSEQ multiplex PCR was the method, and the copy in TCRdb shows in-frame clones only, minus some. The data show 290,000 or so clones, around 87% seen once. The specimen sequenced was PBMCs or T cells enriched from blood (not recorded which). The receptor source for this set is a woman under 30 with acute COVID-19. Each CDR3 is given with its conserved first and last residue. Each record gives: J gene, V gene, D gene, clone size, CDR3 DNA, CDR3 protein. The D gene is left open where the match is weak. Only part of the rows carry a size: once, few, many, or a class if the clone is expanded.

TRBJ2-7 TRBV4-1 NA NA TGCGCCAGCAGCCAAGCTTCCGGGACACCGGTCTACGAGCAGTACTTC CASSQASGTPVYEQYF
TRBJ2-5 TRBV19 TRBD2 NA TGTGCCAGTAGCGGGGTCGGGGGGGAGGAGACCCAGTACTTC CASSGVGGEETQYF
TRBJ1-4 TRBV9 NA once TGTGCCAGCAGCCAAGATGGGGCAGATGAAAAACTGTTTTTT CASSQDGADEKLFF
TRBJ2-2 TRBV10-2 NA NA TGCGCCAGCAGTGAGTCGTCATGGGACATCTCGAACACCGGGGAGCTGTTTTTT CASSESSWDISNTGELFF
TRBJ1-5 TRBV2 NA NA TGTGCCAGCCGCCCAAGTCAGGGTCAGCCCCAGCATTTT CASRPSQGQPQHF
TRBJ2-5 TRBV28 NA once TGTGCCAGCAGTCAGGAGACCCAGTACTTC CASSQETQYF
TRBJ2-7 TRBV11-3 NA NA TGTGCCAGCAGCTTGTACCAGGGAAACTACGAGCAGTACTTC CASSLYQGNYEQYF
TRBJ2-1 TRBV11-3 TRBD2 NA TGTGCCAGCAGCCAAAGACTAGCGGGATACAATGAGCAGTTCTTC CASSQRLAGYNEQFF
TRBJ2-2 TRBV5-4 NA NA TGTGCCAGCAGCTCCCAGACCTCAGGGACCGGGGAGCTGTTTTTT CASSSQTSGTGELFF
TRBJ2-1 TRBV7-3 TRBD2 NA TGTGCCAGCAGCCGGACTAGCGGGAGGGCCGGTAACAATGAGCAGTTCTTC CASSRTSGRAGNNEQFF
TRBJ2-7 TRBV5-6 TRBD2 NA TGTGCCAGCAGCTTAGGTCCCGGGACTAGGCAGTACTTC CASSLGPGTRQYF
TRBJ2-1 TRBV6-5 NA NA TGTGCCAGCAGTTACTCTTGGCGAGACTCAAGGTTCTTC CASSYSWRDSRFF
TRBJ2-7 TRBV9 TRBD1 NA TGTGCCAGCAGCGGCGGACAGGGTTACGAGCAGTACTTC CASSGGQGYEQYF
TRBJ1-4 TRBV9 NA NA TGTGCCAGCAGCTTCCAGGGAACAACTAATGAAAAACTGTTTTTT CASSFQGTTNEKLFF
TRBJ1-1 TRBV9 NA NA TGTGCCAGCAGCGAAGGGACAACGACTGAAGCTTTCTTT CASSEGTTTEAFF